This T cell receptor (beta chain) was sequenced in a study of shared T cell receptors in the human thymus. Libraries were prepared by immunoSEQ multiplex PCR; TCRdb keeps only in-frame clonotypes and omits some of them. The sample records roughly 500,000 clones, around 78% being singletons. Trimming shortened V by 3 bases and J by 2 bases, and 10 bases separated the two germline ends. The CDR3 is 13 residues long. CDR1 SQVTM and CDR2 ANQGSEA come from the germline V gene. This sample also belongs to another study, concerning human thymus T cells. Per that paper: The study used thymus tissue resected during corrective heart surgery.

The rearrangement joins TRBV29-1 to TRBJ1-1, with D perhaps TRBD1 (5 bases). The specimen was thymocytes. This sequence originates from a boy under two years old with a congenital heart defect. CDR3 region: CSVESGVNTEAFF. CDR3 bases: TGCAGCGTTGAGTCGGGGGTAAACACTGAAGCTTTCTTT.